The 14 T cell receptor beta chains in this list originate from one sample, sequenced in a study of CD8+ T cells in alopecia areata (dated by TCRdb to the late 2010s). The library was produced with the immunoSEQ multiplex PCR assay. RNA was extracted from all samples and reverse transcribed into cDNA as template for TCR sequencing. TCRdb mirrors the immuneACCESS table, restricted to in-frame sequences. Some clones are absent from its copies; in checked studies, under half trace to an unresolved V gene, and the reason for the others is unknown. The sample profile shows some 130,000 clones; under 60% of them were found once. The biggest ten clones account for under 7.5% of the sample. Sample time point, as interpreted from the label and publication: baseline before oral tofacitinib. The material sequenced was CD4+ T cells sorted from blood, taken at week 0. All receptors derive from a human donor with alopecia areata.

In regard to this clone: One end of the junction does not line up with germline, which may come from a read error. Written as DNA, the CDR3 is TGTGCCATCAGTGAGTCGGCTAGTGGGCAGACCCAGTACTTC. This sequence encodes CAISESASGQTQYF. The chain couples TRBV6-6 to TRBJ2-5; the D is unclear. The V gene's germline CDR1 is MNHNY and CDR2 SVGAGI (reference sequence). CDR3 length: 14 residues.

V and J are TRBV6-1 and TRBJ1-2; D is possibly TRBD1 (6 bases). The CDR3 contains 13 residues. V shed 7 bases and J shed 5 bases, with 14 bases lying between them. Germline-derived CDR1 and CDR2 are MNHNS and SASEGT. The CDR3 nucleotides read TGTGCCAGCACCACAGGGTTCTTATATGGCTACACCTTC. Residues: CASTTGFLYGYTF.

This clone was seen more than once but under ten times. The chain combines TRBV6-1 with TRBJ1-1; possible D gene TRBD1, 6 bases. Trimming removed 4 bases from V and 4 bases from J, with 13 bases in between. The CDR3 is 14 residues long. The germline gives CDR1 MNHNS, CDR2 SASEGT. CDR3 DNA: TGTGCCAGCAGTGTGTGGGGGCGGCTCACTGAAGCTTTCTTT. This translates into CASSVWGRLTEAFF.

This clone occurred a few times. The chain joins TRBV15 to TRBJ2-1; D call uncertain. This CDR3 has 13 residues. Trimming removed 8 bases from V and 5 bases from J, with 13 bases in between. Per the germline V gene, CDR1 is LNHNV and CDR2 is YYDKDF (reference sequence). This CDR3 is CATREWVNNEQFF. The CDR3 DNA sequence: TGTGCCACCCGTGAGTGGGTTAACAATGAGCAGTTCTTC.

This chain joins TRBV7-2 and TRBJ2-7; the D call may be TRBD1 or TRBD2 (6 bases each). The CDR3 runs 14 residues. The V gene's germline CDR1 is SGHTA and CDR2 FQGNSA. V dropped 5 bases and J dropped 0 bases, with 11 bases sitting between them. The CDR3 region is CASSRRDTSYEQYF. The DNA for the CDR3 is TGTGCCAGCAGCCGGAGGGACACCTCCTACGAGCAGTACTTC.

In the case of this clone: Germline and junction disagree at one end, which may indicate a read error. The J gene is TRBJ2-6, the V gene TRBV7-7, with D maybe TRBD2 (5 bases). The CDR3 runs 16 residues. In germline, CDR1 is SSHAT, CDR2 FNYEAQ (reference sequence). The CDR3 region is CASSLYEGAGANVLTF. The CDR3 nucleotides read TGTGCTAGCAGCTTATATGAGGGAGCTGGGGCCAACGTCCTGACTTTC.

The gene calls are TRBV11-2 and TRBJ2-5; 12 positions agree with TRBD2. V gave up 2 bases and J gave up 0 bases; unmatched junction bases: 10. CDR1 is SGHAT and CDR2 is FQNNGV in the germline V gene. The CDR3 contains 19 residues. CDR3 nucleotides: TGTGCCAGCAGCTTATCCCGCCTAGCGGGGGGGCCGGACCAAGAGACCCAGTACTTC. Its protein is CASSLSRLAGGPDQETQYF.

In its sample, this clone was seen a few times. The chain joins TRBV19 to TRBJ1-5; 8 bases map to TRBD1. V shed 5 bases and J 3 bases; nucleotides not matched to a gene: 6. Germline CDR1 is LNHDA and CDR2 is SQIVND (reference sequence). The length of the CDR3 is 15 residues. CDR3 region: CASSDQGANNQPQHF. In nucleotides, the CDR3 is TGTGCCAGTAGTGATCAGGGGGCAAACAATCAGCCCCAGCATTTT.

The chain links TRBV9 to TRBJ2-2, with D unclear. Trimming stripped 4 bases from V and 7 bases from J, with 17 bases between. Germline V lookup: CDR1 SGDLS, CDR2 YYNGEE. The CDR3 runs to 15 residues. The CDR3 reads CASSPSHRVVGELFF. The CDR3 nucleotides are TGTGCCAGCAGCCCCTCGCACCGAGTGGTCGGGGAGCTGTTTTTT.

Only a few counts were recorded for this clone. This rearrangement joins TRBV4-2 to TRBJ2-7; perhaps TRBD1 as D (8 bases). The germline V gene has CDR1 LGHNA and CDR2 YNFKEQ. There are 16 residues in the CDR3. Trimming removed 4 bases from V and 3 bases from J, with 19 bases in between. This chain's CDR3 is CASSPNGQGGIYEQYF. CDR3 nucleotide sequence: TGTGCCAGCAGCCCCAACGGACAGGGAGGGATCTACGAGCAGTACTTC.

The CDR3 coding sequence is TGCAGTGCCCTTGGGGCTGGTGGCTACACCTTC. This gives the protein CSALGAGGYTF. The chain employs TRBV20-1 and TRBJ1-2, with D perhaps TRBD1 (5 bases). CDR1 and CDR2 from the germline V gene are DFQATT and SNEGSKA (reference sequence). The germline V and J ends were trimmed by 6 bases and 7 bases, with 12 bases remaining between them. The CDR3 has 11 residues.

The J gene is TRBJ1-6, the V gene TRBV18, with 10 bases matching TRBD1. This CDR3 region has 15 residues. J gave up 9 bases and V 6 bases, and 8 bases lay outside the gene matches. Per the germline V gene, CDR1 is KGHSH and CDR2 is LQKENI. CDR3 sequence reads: CASSRDRGTVSPLHF. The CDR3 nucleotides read TGTGCCAGCTCGCGGGACAGGGGAACGGTTTCACCCCTCCACTTT.

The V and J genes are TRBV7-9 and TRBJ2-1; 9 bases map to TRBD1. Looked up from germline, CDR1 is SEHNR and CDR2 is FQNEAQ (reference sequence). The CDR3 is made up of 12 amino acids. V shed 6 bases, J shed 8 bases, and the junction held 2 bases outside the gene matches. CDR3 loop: CASRRTGDEQFF. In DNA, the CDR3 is TGTGCCAGCAGACGGACAGGGGATGAGCAGTTCTTC.

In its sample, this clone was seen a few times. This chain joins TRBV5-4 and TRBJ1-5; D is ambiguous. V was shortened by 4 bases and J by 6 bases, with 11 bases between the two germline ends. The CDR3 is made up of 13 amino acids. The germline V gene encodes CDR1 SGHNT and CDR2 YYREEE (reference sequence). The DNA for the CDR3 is TGTGCCAGCAGCATGGACGTGCTTCAGCCCCAGCATTTT. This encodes CASSMDVLQPQHF.